What follows are 20 T cell receptor beta chains derived from one specimen sequenced in a study of blood T cell repertoires in COVID-19. This table comes from immunoSEQ multiplex PCR, and its TCRdb copy is limited to in-frame clones, with some not included. The sample has 200,000 to 250,000 clones, approximately 90% seen once. Sequencing was performed on peripheral blood. The source of these receptors is a man aged 30 to 39 with COVID-19, enrolled during active disease.

The V and J genes are TRBV11-2 and TRBJ1-1, with TRBD1 as a possible D gene (6 bases). The CDR3 is made up of 17 amino acids. Per germline, CDR1 SGHAT and CDR2 FQNNGV. Trimming shortened V by 2 bases and J by 0 bases, and 16 bases separated the two germline ends. DNA of the CDR3: TGTGCCAGCAGCTTAAGGGGGGGACCGGTACTGAACACTGAAGCTTTCTTT. This translates into CASSLRGGPVLNTEAFF.

J is TRBJ1-2 and V is TRBV7-9; tentatively, D is TRBD1 (6 bases). CDR3 length equals 17 residues. From germline, CDR1 is SEHNR and CDR2 FQNEAQ (reference sequence). V shed 2 bases and J shed 4 bases, with 20 bases lying between them. The CDR3 DNA reads TGTGCCAGCAGCTTACTTTACGGGCGGGGGGACACCTATGGCTACACCTTC. This translates into CASSLLYGRGDTYGYTF.

The chain combines TRBV3-1 (or the pseudogene TRBV3-2) with TRBJ1-2; 9 bases align to TRBD1. This CDR3 has 17 residues. Losses at the gene ends were 2 bases for V and 4 bases for J; bases not matched to a gene: 11. Looked up from germline, CDR1 is LGHDT and CDR2 is YNNKEL (reference sequence). CDR3 sequence reads: CASSQLPAYRGLYGYTF. DNA of the CDR3: TGTGCCAGCAGCCAATTACCAGCCTACAGGGGGCTCTATGGCTACACCTTC.

The rearrangement joins TRBV12-5 to TRBJ2-7, with TRBD1 as a possible D gene (5 bases). This CDR3 contains 12 residues. Germline assignment: CDR1 LGHNT and CDR2 FRNRAP. V shed 5 bases and J shed 5 bases, with 10 bases lying between them. The CDR3 sequence is CASGRRQNEQYF. The CDR3 coding sequence is TGTGCTAGTGGTCGCAGACAGAACGAGCAGTACTTC.

This chain's CDR3 is CASSLAGGGRTYNEQFF. DNA of the CDR3: TGTGCCAGCAGCTTGGCTGGGGGCGGGAGAACCTACAATGAGCAGTTCTTC. The V gene is TRBV5-4, the J gene TRBJ2-1; D possibly corresponds to TRBD2 (7 bases). Germline CDR1 reads SGHNT; CDR2 reads YYREEE (reference sequence). Trimming shortened V by 0 bases and J by 2 bases, and 15 bases separated the two germline ends. The CDR3 consists of 17 residues.

The rearrangement links TRBV2 to TRBJ1-1; perhaps TRBD1 as D (6 bases). V lost 8 bases, J lost 1 base, and 11 bases lay in between. The CDR3 has 13 residues. The V gene's germline CDR1 is SNHLY and CDR2 FYNNEI. CDR3 sequence reads: CASEQGPNTEAFF. The CDR3 nucleotides are TGTGCCAGCGAGCAGGGGCCGAACACTGAAGCTTTCTTT. The full variable domain, with the rest looked up from reference TRBV2 and TRBJ1-1, is EPEVTQTPSHQVTQMGQEVILRCVPISNHLYFYWYRQILGQKVEFLVSFYNNEISEKSEIFDDQFSVERPDGSNFTLKIRSTKLEDSAMYFCASEQGPNTEAFFGQGTRLTVV.

The chain carries TRBV11-3 and TRBJ2-7; D unresolved. Trimming took off 6 bases at V and 2 bases at J, with 5 bases between the two ends. The germline gives CDR1 SGHNT, CDR2 YENEEA. The CDR3 extends over 11 amino acids. The CDR3 sequence is CASSLTYEQYF. CDR3 DNA: TGTGCCAGCAGTCTTACCTACGAGCAGTACTTC.

The chain couples TRBV5-1 to TRBJ2-7, with 12 bases lining up with TRBD2. Germline assignment: CDR1 SGHRS and CDR2 YFSETQ. The ends lost 4 bases at V and 5 bases at J; junction bases unmatched: 10. The CDR3 length is 16 residues. DNA for the CDR3: TGCGCCAGCAGCCGGGGACTAGCGGGTTTTTGGGACGAGCAGTACTTC. Protein sequence: CASSRGLAGFWDEQYF.

The rearrangement joins TRBV6-2 or TRBV6-3 to TRBJ2-7; 10 bases map to TRBD2. Germline V gene lookup returns CDR1 MNHEY and CDR2 SVGEGT. This CDR3 region has 16 residues. J was trimmed by 2 bases and V by 0 bases; bases with no gene match: 4. CDR3 sequence reads: CASSYSPSGGAYEQYF. The DNA of the CDR3 is TGTGCCAGCAGTTACTCACCCAGCGGGGGGGCCTACGAGCAGTACTTC.

This sequence joins TRBV21-1 and TRBJ2-1; TRBD1, the D gene given by the table, was not confirmed from the DNA. TRBV21-1 is noted as a pseudogene. This CDR3 contains 11 residues. The CDR3, as DNA: TGTGCCAGCAGCAAAAGGACAGGTGAGTTCTTC. Translating it yields CASSKRTGEFF.

This chain connects TRBV5-6 to TRBJ2-2; 10 positions match TRBD1. Germline-derived CDR1 and CDR2 are SGHDT and YYEEEE. V shed 4 bases, J shed 4 bases, and the junction held 4 bases outside the gene matches. The CDR3 sequence is 15 residues long. The CDR3 coding sequence is TGTGCCAGCAGCACCTGGACAGGGGGCACCGGGGAGCTGTTTTTT. It translates to CASSTWTGGTGELFF.

The chain joins TRBV19 to TRBJ1-6, with 10 nucleotides matching TRBD1. The CDR3 loop spans 15 amino acids. Germline loops: CDR1 LNHDA, CDR2 SQIVND (reference sequence). V was pared by 4 bases and J by 7 bases, with 4 bases of the junction left unmatched. CDR3 coding DNA: TGTGCCAGTAGTAGCCGGGACAGGGGAAATTCACCCCTCCACTTT. It codes for CASSSRDRGNSPLHF.

The V call is TRBV29-1, the J call TRBJ1-2, with D possibly being TRBD1 (6 bases). The ends were cut back, 0 bases at V and 5 bases at J, with 19 bases in the middle. This CDR3 has 16 amino acids. Germline lookup yields CDR1 SQVTM and CDR2 ANQGSEA. CDR3 sequence (DNA): TGCAGCGTTGAAGATCCTCAGGGGCGCCCCCTTTATGGCTACACCTTC. This sequence encodes CSVEDPQGRPLYGYTF.

The rearrangement joins TRBV30 to TRBJ1-4; no reliable D call. There are 15 residues in the CDR3. Germline V lookup: CDR1 GTSNPN, CDR2 SVGIG (reference sequence). V was trimmed by 2 bases and J by 4 bases, leaving 14 bases between them. CDR3 coding DNA: TGTGCCTGGAGTTCAATCGGAGTGCTTAATGAAAAACTGTTTTTT. Amino acid sequence: CAWSSIGVLNEKLFF.

This clone turned up a few times. The chain employs TRBV19 and TRBJ1-2, with 7 nucleotides matching TRBD1. The CDR3 is 15 amino acids. The germline V gene has CDR1 LNHDA and CDR2 SQIVND (reference sequence). With 4 bases clipped from V and 1 base from J, the junction kept 6 bases outside the gene matches. CDR3 sequence: CASSTPGGFNYGYTF. In nucleotides, the CDR3 is TGTGCCAGTAGTACGCCAGGGGGGTTTAACTATGGCTACACCTTC.

The chain uses TRBV10-2 and TRBJ2-7, with 11 bases matching TRBD1. Unmatched junction bases numbered 3, after V lost 4 bases and J lost 4 bases. The length of the CDR3 is 14 residues. CDR1 and CDR2 (germline): WSHSY, SAAADI. CDR3 amino acids: CASSVGTGGYEQYF. As DNA, the CDR3 is TGCGCCAGCAGTGTTGGGACAGGGGGATACGAGCAGTACTTC.

A single count supports this clone. This chain connects TRBV5-1 to TRBJ2-1; D is possibly TRBD1 (5 bases). With 6 bases removed from V and 0 bases from J, the gap between germline ends came to 16 bases. The CDR3 is made up of 16 amino acids. CDR1 is SGHRS and CDR2 is YFSETQ in the germline V gene. The DNA of the CDR3 is TGCGCCAGCAACCTTCAGGGCATTAGCTCCTACAATGAGCAGTTCTTC. This encodes CASNLQGISSYNEQFF.

This clone was counted only a few times. The DNA of the CDR3 is TGTGCCAGCAGTCCTTCTACCCGTATCGGGACACTTAATGAAAAACTGTTTTTT. Amino acid sequence: CASSPSTRIGTLNEKLFF. This chain joins TRBV2 and TRBJ1-4, with D perhaps matching TRBD1 (6 bases). The ends were cut back, 5 bases at V and 4 bases at J, with 23 bases in the middle. CDR3 length: 18 amino acids. Germline V lookup: CDR1 SNHLY, CDR2 FYNNEI.

The chain carries TRBV7-2 and TRBJ2-7, with 7 positions matching TRBD1. The length of the CDR3 is 15 residues. V shed 1 base and J 3 bases; nucleotides not matched to a gene: 6. Germline V gene lookup returns CDR1 SGHTA and CDR2 FQGNSA. CDR3 sequence reads: CASSLVDGTDYEQYF. The CDR3, as DNA: TGTGCCAGCAGCTTAGTAGACGGGACAGACTACGAGCAGTACTTC.

The chain carries TRBV28 and TRBJ1-5; 11 nucleotides agree with TRBD1. V lost 7 bases, J lost 3 bases, and 5 bases stayed unmatched. Germline V lookup: CDR1 MDHEN, CDR2 SYDVKM. This CDR3 is 15 amino acids long. The CDR3 reads CASTGTGGLNQPQHF. DNA of the CDR3: TGTGCCAGCACCGGGACAGGGGGACTCAATCAGCCCCAGCATTTT.